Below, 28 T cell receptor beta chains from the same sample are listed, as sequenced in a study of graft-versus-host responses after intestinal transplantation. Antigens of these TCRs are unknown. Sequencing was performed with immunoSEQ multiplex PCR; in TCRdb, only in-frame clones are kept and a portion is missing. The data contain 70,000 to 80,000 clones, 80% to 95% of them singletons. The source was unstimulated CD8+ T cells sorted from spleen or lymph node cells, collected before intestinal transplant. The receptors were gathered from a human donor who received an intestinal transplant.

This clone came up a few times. CDR3 protein: CASSLGGEGSYEQYF. For the CDR3, the DNA is TGTGCCAGCAGTTTAGGGGGGGAGGGCTCCTACGAGCAGTACTTC. The genes are TRBV6-6 and TRBJ2-7, with D perhaps TRBD2 (7 bases). V was pared by 4 bases and J by 0 bases, with 13 bases between. CDR3 length: 15 residues. The germline V gene encodes CDR1 MNHNY and CDR2 SVGAGI (reference sequence).

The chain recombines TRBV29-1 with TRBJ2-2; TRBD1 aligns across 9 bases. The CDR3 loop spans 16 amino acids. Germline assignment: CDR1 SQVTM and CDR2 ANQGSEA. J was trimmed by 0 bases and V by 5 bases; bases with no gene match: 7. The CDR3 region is CSVRDWDRANTGELFF. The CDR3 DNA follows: TGCAGCGTTCGCGACTGGGACAGGGCGAACACCGGGGAGCTGTTTTTT.

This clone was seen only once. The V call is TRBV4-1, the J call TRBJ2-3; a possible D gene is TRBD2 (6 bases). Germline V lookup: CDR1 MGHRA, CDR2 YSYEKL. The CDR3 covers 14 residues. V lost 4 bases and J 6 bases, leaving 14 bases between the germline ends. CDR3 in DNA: TGCGCCAGCAGCCCCGCGGCGGCGGGGGATACGCAGTATTTT. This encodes CASSPAAAGDTQYF.

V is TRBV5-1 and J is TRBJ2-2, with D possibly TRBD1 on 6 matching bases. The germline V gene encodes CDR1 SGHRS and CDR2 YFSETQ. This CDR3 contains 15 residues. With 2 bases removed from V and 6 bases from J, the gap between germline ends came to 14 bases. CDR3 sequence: CASSFWTEGAGELFF. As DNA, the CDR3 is TGCGCCAGCAGCTTCTGGACCGAGGGGGCCGGGGAGCTGTTTTTT.

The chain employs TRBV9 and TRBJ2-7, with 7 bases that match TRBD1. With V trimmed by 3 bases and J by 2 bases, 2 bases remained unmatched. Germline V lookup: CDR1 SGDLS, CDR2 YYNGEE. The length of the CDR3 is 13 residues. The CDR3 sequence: CASSAGQTYEQYF. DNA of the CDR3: TGTGCCAGCAGCGCGGGACAGACCTACGAGCAGTACTTC. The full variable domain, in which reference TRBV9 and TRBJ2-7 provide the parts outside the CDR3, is DSGVTQTPKHLITATGQRVTLRCSPRSGDLSVYWYQQSLDQGLQFLIQYYNGEERAKGNILERFSAQQFPDLHSELNLSSLELGDSALYFCASSAGQTYEQYFGPGTRLTVT.

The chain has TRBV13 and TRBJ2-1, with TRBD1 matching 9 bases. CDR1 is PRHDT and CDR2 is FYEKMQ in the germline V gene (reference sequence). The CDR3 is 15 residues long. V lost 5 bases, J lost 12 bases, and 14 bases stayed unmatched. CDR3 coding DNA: TGTGCCAGCAGCGCCCCGGGACAGGGTATCGAGGGGCAGTTCTTC. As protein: CASSAPGQGIEGQFF.

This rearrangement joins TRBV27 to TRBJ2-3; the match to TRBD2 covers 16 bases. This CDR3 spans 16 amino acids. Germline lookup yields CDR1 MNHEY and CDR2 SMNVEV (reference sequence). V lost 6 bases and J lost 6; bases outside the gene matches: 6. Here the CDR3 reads CASRGTSGGAFDTQYF. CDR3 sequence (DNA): TGTGCCAGCAGGGGGACTAGCGGGGGGGCCTTTGATACGCAGTATTTT.

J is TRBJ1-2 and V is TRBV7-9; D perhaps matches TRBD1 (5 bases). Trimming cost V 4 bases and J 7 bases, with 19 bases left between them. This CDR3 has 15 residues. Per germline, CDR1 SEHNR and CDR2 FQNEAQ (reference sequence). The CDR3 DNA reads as TGTGCCAGCAGCTCTCATAGGGGACTCGGATCTGGCTACACCTTC. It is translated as CASSSHRGLGSGYTF.

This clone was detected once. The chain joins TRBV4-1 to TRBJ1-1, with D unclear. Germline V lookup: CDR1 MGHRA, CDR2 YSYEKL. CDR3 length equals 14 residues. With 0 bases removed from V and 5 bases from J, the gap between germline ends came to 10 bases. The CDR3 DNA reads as TGCGCCAGCAGCCAAGATTCGGGTAATACTGAAGCTTTCTTT. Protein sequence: CASSQDSGNTEAFF.

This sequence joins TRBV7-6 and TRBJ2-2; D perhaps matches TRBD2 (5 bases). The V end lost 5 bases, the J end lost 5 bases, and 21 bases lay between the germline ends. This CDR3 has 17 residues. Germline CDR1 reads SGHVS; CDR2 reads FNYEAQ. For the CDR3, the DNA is TGTGCCAGCAGCCACGCCGAGGGTGGAGGCCCGACCGGGGAGCTGTTTTTT. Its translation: CASSHAEGGGPTGELFF.

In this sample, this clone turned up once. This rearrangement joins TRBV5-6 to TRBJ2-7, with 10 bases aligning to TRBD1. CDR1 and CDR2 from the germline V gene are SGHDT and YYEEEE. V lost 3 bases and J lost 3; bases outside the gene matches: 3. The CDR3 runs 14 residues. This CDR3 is CASSSGQGNYEQYF. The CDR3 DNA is TGTGCCAGCAGCTCGGGACAGGGGAACTACGAGCAGTACTTC.

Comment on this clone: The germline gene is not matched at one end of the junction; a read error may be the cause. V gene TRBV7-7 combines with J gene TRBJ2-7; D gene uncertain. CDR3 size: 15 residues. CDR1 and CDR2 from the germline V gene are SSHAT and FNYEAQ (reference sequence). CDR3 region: CASSLNSAPFYEQYF. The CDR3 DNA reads TGTGCTAGCAGCCTAAACAGTGCCCCTTTCTACGAGCAGTACTTC. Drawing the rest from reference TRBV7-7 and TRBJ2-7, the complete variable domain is GAGVSQSPRYKVTKRGQDVTLRCDPISSHATLYWYQQALGQGPEFLTYFNYEAQPDKSGLPSDRFSAERPEGSISTLTIQRTEQRDSAMYRCASSLNSAPFYEQYFGPGTRLTVT.

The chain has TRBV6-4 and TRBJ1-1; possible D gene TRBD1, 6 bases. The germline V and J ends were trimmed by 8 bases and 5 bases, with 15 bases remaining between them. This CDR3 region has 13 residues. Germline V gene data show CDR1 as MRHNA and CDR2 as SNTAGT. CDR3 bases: TGTGCCAGCGGACAGACCGAAGGTACTGAAGCTTTCTTT. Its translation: CASGQTEGTEAFF.

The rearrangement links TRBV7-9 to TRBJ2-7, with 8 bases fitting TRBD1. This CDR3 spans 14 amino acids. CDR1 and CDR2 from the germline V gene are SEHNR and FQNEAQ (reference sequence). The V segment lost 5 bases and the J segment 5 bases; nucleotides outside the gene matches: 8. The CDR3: CASSPRTGFHEQYF. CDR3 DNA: TGTGCCAGCAGCCCCCGGACAGGGTTCCACGAGCAGTACTTC.

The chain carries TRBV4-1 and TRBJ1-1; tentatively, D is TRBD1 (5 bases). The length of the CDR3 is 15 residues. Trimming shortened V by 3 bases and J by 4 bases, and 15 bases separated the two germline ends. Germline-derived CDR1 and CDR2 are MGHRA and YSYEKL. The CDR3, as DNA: TGCGCCAGCAGCCAGGAGGGGTTTTCGGTCACTGAAGCTTTCTTT. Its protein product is CASSQEGFSVTEAFF.

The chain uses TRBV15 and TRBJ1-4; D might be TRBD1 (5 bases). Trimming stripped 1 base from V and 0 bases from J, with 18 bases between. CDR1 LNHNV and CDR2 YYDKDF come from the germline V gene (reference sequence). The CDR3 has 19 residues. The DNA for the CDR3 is TGTGCCACCAGCAGAGGAAACACCCTGGGGGGGACAACTAATGAAAAACTGTTTTTT. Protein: CATSRGNTLGGTTNEKLFF.

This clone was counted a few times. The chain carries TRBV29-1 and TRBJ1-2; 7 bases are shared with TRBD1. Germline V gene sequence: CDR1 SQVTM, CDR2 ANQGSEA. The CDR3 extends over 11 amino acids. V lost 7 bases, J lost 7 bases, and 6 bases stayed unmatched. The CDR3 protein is CSATGLGGYTF. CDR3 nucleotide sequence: TGCAGCGCGACAGGGTTGGGTGGCTACACCTTC.

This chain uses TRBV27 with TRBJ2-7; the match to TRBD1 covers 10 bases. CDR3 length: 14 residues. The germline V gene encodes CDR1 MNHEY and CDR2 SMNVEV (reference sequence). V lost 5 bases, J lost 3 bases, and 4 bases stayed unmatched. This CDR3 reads CASSPRDRGYEQYF. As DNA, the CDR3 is TGTGCCAGCAGTCCCCGGGACAGGGGCTACGAGCAGTACTTC.

CDR3 residues: CASSETGGNSPLHF. The CDR3 DNA follows: TGTGCCAGCAGCGAGACAGGGGGCAATTCACCCCTCCACTTT. The rearrangement links TRBV9 to TRBJ1-6, with 10 bases identical to TRBD1. Trimming took 3 bases from V and 7 from J; bases not matched to a gene: 1. The germline V gene has CDR1 SGDLS and CDR2 YYNGEE. The CDR3 loop spans 14 amino acids. Full variable domain (outside the CDR3, taken from reference TRBV9 and TRBJ1-6): DSGVTQTPKHLITATGQRVTLRCSPRSGDLSVYWYQQSLDQGLQFLIQYYNGEERAKGNILERFSAQQFPDLHSELNLSSLELGDSALYFCASSETGGNSPLHFGNGTRLTVT.

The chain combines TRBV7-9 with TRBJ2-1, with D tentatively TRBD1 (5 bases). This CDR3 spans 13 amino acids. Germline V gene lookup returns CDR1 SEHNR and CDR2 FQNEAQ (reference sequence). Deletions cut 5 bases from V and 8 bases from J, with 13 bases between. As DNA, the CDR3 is TGTGCCAGCAGCCCAGGGTTGTGGCATGAGCAGTTCTTC. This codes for CASSPGLWHEQFF.

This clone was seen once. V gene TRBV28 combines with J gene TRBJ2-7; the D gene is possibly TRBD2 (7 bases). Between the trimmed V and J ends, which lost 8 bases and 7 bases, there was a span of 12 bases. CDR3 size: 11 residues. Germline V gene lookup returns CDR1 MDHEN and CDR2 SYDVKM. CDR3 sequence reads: CASRGRGEQYF. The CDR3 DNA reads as TGTGCCAGCCGGGGGAGGGGGGAGCAGTACTTC.

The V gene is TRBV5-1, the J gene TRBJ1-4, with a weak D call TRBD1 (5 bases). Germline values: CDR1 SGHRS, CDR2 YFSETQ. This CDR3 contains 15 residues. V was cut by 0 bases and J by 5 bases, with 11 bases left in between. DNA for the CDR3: TGCGCCAGCAGCTTGGTTTCGGGGGTAAATGAAAAACTGTTTTTT. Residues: CASSLVSGVNEKLFF.

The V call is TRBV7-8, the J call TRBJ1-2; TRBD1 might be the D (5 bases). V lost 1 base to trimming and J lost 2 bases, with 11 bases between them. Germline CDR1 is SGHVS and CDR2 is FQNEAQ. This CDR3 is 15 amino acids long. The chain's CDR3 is CASSLDEWGNYGYTF. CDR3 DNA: TGTGCCAGCAGCTTAGATGAGTGGGGCAACTATGGCTACACCTTC.

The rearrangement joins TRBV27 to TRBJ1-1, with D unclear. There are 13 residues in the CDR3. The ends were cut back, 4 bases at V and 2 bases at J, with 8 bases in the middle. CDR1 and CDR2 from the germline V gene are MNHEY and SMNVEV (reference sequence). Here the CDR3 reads CASSWRANTEAFF. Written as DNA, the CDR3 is TGTGCCAGCAGTTGGAGGGCAAACACTGAAGCTTTCTTT.

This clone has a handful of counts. CDR3 region: CASSQVRSSYEQYF. The CDR3 nucleotides read TGCGCCAGCAGCCAAGTGCGGAGCTCCTACGAGCAGTACTTC. The J gene is TRBJ2-7, the V gene TRBV4-1; unclear D gene. In germline, CDR1 is MGHRA, CDR2 YSYEKL. CDR3 size: 14 residues. Trimming left V 1 base short and J 0 bases short, with 7 bases between.

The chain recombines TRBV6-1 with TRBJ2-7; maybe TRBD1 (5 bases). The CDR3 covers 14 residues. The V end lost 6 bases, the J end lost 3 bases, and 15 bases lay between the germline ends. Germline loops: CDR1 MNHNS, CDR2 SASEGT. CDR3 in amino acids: CASRAQTVYYEQYF. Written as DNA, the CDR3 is TGTGCCAGCAGGGCCCAGACAGTTTACTACGAGCAGTACTTC.

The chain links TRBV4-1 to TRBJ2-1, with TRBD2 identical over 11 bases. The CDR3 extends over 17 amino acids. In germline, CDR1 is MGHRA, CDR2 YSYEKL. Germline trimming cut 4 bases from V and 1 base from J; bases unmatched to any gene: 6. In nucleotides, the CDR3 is TGCGCCAGCAGCCCCCCCGGGACTAGCGGTTCCTACAATGAGCAGTTCTTC. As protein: CASSPPGTSGSYNEQFF.

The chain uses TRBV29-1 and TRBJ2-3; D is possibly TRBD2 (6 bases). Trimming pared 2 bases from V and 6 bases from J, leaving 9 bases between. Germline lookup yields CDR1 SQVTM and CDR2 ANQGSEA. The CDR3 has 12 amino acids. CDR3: CSVEWGVDTQYF. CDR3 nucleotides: TGCAGCGTTGAATGGGGGGTGGATACGCAGTATTTT.